This T cell receptor (beta chain) was sequenced during a study of blood T cell repertoires in COVID-19. The CDR3 length is 14 residues. From germline, CDR1 is SEHNR and CDR2 FQNEAQ (reference sequence). The V end lost 1 base, the J end lost 2 bases, and 9 bases lay between the germline ends. Sequencing used immunoSEQ multiplex PCR; TCRdb keeps in-frame clones, though not all of them. In the table there are approximately 500,000 clones, roughly nine tenths of which are singletons. This TCR derives from a young man with COVID-19, enrolled during active disease. Sequencing used peripheral blood. The chain uses TRBV7-9 and TRBJ2-7, with D unclear. DNA for the CDR3: TGTGCCAGCAGCTTAGTTGGCCGTACCTACGAGCAGTACTTC. It translates to CASSLVGRTYEQYF.